One sample yielded the 28 T cell receptor beta chains listed below, sequenced in a study of post-analysis software for immune sequencing data. Unique molecular identifiers tagged the TCR beta cDNA libraries. Using its own MiXCR run on the PCR reads, TCRdb lists one record per CDR3 protein. The top ten hold 0.55% to 0.65% of the sample, which has roughly 730,000 distinct CDR3 sequences, 30% seen once. Their target antigens are unknown. Overall study results and limits: TRBV5-6, TRBV5-1 and TRBV20-1 were among four to six TRBV segments more frequent in patients than controls.

The material sequenced was blood. The receptors stem from a girl aged 5-17 years with multiple sclerosis.

This chain joins TRBV5-1 and TRBJ2-1; 12 bases align to TRBD2. The CDR3 consists of 17 residues. Germline CDR1 SGHRS, CDR2 YFSETQ. The V segment lost 0 bases and the J segment 9 bases; nucleotides outside the gene matches: 10. The CDR3 DNA reads as TGCGCCAGCAGCTTGGTAGGTGGACTAGCGGGATTTAGTGAGCAGTTCTTC. Encoded protein: CASSLVGGLAGFSEQFF. The whole variable domain, remainder taken from reference TRBV5-1 and TRBJ2-1, is KAGVTQTPRYLIKTRGQQVTLSCSPISGHRSVSWYQQTPGQGLQFLFEYFSETQRNKGNFPGRFSGRQFSNSRSEMNVSTLELGDSALYLCASSLVGGLAGFSEQFFGPGTRLTVL.

This rearrangement joins TRBV10-3 to TRBJ2-1, with TRBD1 matching 8 bases. The germline V gene encodes CDR1 ENHRY and CDR2 SYGVKD. This CDR3 has 13 residues. The trim removed 5 bases at V and 8 bases at J, leaving 5 bases unmatched. CDR3 region: CAISNGQGYEQFF. The CDR3 bases are TGTGCCATCAGTAACGGACAGGGCTATGAGCAGTTCTTC.

The CDR3 is CASSDRTEWYEQYF. CDR3 nucleotide sequence: TGTGCCAGCAGTGACCGGACGGAGTGGTACGAGCAGTACTTC. The chain links TRBV28 to TRBJ2-7; no definite D call. The CDR3 consists of 14 residues. The germline V gene has CDR1 MDHEN and CDR2 SYDVKM. With 5 bases removed from V and 4 bases from J, the gap between germline ends came to 15 bases.

To note about this clonotype: The CDR3 does not close with the conserved phenylalanine or tryptophan, likely indicating a read error. The chain uses TRBV6-1 and TRBJ2-3; 13 bases match TRBD2. The CDR3 is 15 residues long. V lost 8 bases and J lost 4; bases outside the gene matches: 6. Germline CDR1 MNHNS, CDR2 SASEGT. The CDR3 nucleotides are TGTGCCAGCCGCGAACTAGCGGGGGGGCCAGATACGCAGTATTTG. Translation gives CASRELAGGPDTQYL.

This clonotype was counted a few times. The chain has TRBV5-1 and TRBJ1-1; possible D gene TRBD1, 6 bases. Germline V CDR1 and CDR2: SGHRS, YFSETQ. V lost 0 bases and J lost 4, with 16 bases in between. The CDR3 is 16 residues long. This CDR3 is CASSLAGTSRVTEAFF. Written as DNA, the CDR3 is TGCGCCAGCAGCTTGGCCGGGACATCCAGGGTCACTGAAGCTTTCTTT.

This chain connects TRBV3-1 to TRBJ1-2, with D perhaps matching TRBD1 (5 bases). V lost 3 bases to trimming and J lost 4 bases, with 15 bases between them. Germline V CDR1 and CDR2: LGHDT, YNNKEL (reference sequence). CDR3 size: 15 residues. The CDR3 bases are TGTGCCAGCAGCCACCGGGACGGACAATCCTATGGCTACACCTTC. Its translation: CASSHRDGQSYGYTF.

This clonotype was seen a few times. The chain recombines TRBV7-9 with TRBJ2-7; 8 nucleotides align to TRBD2. Germline assignment: CDR1 SEHNR and CDR2 FQNEAQ (reference sequence). The ends lost 5 bases at V and 3 bases at J; junction bases unmatched: 9. This CDR3 has 15 amino acids. The CDR3 protein is CASSPAGTSYYEQYF. The CDR3 nucleotides are TGTGCCAGCAGCCCTGCCGGGACTAGTTACTACGAGCAGTACTTC.

This clonotype occurred a few times. The CDR3 is CASSPGGGVLYEQYF. The CDR3 DNA sequence: TGTGCCAGCAGCCCGGGCGGGGGGGTGTTATACGAGCAGTACTTC. This chain connects TRBV5-5 to TRBJ2-7, with 9 bases identical to TRBD2. This CDR3 comprises 15 residues. V lost 4 bases, J lost 4 bases, and 9 bases stayed unmatched. Germline loops: CDR1 SGHKS, CDR2 YYEKEE (reference sequence).

This chain links TRBV28 with TRBJ1-2; TRBD1 might be the D (6 bases). The germline gives CDR1 MDHEN, CDR2 SYDVKM. The CDR3 is made up of 14 amino acids. The V and J ends lost 5 bases and 8 bases respectively, with 18 bases between them. The CDR3 here is CASSPNQGWEGYTF. The CDR3 DNA sequence: TGTGCCAGCAGTCCGAACCAGGGGTGGGAAGGCTACACCTTC.

In DNA, the CDR3 is TGTGCCAGCCTACAAGTACAACTAGCCAAAAACATTCAGTACTTC. Amino acid sequence: CASLQVQLAKNIQYF. The chain is built from TRBV6-6 and TRBJ2-4; D uncertain. V gave up 8 bases and J gave up 0 bases, with 14 bases separating them. The CDR3 is 15 residues long. Germline V gene lookup returns CDR1 MNHNY and CDR2 SVGAGI (reference sequence).

The chain uses TRBV6-2 or TRBV6-3 and TRBJ1-2; a weak D match, TRBD1 (5 bases). Trimming took 10 bases from V and 5 from J, leaving 17 bases between them. CDR1 and CDR2 (germline): MNHEY, SVGEGT. This CDR3 region has 13 residues. CDR3 residues: CAISRGARYGYTF. CDR3 in DNA: TGTGCCATTTCCAGAGGGGCCCGTTATGGCTACACCTTC.

V is TRBV20-1 and J is TRBJ1-2; no reliable D call. Germline CDR1 and CDR2: DFQATT and SNEGSKA (reference sequence). The ends were cut back, 2 bases at V and 8 bases at J, with 12 bases in the middle. This CDR3 has 12 amino acids. Here the CDR3 DNA reads TGCAGTGCTAGACCCGACTCGGGGGGCTACACCTTC. It codes for CSARPDSGGYTF.

The chain is built from TRBV7-9 and TRBJ1-4; 7 bases match TRBD1. CDR1 and CDR2 (germline): SEHNR, FQNEAQ (reference sequence). V dropped 1 base and J dropped 8; count of bases not matched to a gene: 10. This CDR3 spans 16 amino acids. CDR3 protein: CASSLVVRTGEEKLFF. The CDR3 DNA reads TGTGCCAGCAGCTTAGTGGTAAGGACAGGTGAAGAAAAACTGTTTTTT.

The V gene is TRBV10-2, the J gene TRBJ2-1; 8 bases are a match to TRBD2. Trimming cost V 4 bases and J 3 bases; bases outside gene matches: 8. This CDR3 has 16 residues. CDR1 is WSHSY, CDR2 SAAADI, per germline. In DNA form, the CDR3 reads TGCGCCAGCAGTGCGTGGGCGGGAGGCCACTACAATGAGCAGTTCTTC. Encoded protein: CASSAWAGGHYNEQFF.

This clonotype has only one observation. One base away lies a much larger clone, so this may be a sequencing read error. V usage is TRBV20-1 and J usage is TRBJ2-4, with TRBD2 matching 12 bases. The J call may be wrong; the DNA end is better matched by TRBJ2-7. CDR1 and CDR2 (germline): DFQATT, SNEGSKA (reference sequence). The CDR3 runs to 13 residues. The CDR3 reads CSVWTSGTYEQYF. The DNA of the CDR3 is TGCAGTGTTTGGACTAGCGGGACTTACGAGCAGTACTTC.

The rearrangement uses TRBV12-3 or TRBV12-4 and TRBJ2-1; 9 nucleotides line up with TRBD2. The J segment lost 0 bases and the V segment lost 6 bases, leaving 18 bases of the junction unmatched. The CDR3 is made up of 20 amino acids. The CDR3 coding sequence is TGTGCCAGCAGCCCTCCCTTGGGCGGGAGGGCCCCCAGCTCCTACAATGAGCAGTTCTTC. Translating it yields CASSPPLGGRAPSSYNEQFF.

The genes are TRBV7-2 and TRBJ1-6; unclear D gene. Germline CDR1 reads SGHTA; CDR2 reads FQGNSA. The CDR3 spans 15 residues. The V and J ends lost 5 bases and 4 bases respectively, with 12 bases between them. The CDR3 bases are TGTGCCAGCAGCCCCCGGACGGCTTATAATTCACCCCTCCACTTT. Amino acid sequence: CASSPRTAYNSPLHF.

The chain has TRBV9 and TRBJ2-1, with a possible D match to TRBD2 (5 bases). CDR3 length: 20 residues. Trimming shortened V by 3 bases and J by 0 bases, and 25 bases separated the two germline ends. In germline, CDR1 is SGDLS, CDR2 YYNGEE. For the CDR3, the DNA is TGTGCCAGCAGCGCGAGACCCCCAAACCTTATTGGGAGCTCCTACAATGAGCAGTTCTTC. Its protein product is CASSARPPNLIGSSYNEQFF.

The CDR3 region has the DNA TGTGCCACCAGCACGCCCTCCCGGGACAGGGGATTCGGCTACACCTTC. This encodes CATSTPSRDRGFGYTF. The J gene is TRBJ1-2, the V gene TRBV15, with TRBD1 matching over 10 bases. V lost 4 bases and J lost 8; bases outside the gene matches: 13. Germline V CDR1 and CDR2: LNHNV, YYDKDF (reference sequence). CDR3 length equals 16 residues. Full variable domain (missing parts from reference TRBV15 and TRBJ1-2): DAMVIQNPRYQVTQFGKPVTLSCSQTLNHNVMYWYQQKSSQAPKLLFHYYDKDFNNEADTPDNFQSRRPNTSFCFLDIRSPGLGDTAMYLCATSTPSRDRGFGYTFGSGTRLTVV.

This clonotype was detected ten times or more. V and J are TRBV10-3 and TRBJ2-1; 8 bases agree with TRBD2. CDR3 size: 15 residues. V shed 3 bases, J shed 4 bases, and the junction held 5 bases outside the gene matches. CDR1 and CDR2 (germline): ENHRY, SYGVKD. The CDR3 loop reads CAISDVASGYNEQFF. The CDR3 DNA follows: TGTGCCATCAGTGATGTGGCTAGCGGGTACAATGAGCAGTTCTTC.

V and J are TRBV20-1 and TRBJ1-5; D is possibly TRBD1 (5 bases). This CDR3 spans 14 amino acids. The V end was cut by 5 bases, the J end by 5 bases, with 16 bases between. Per germline, CDR1 DFQATT and CDR2 SNEGSKA (reference sequence). The CDR3 loop reads CSAPPHGGYQPQHF. CDR3 in DNA: TGCAGTGCTCCCCCCCATGGGGGTTATCAGCCCCAGCATTTT.

V gene TRBV20-1 combines with J gene TRBJ2-5; TRBD1 might be the D (6 bases). This CDR3 has 14 amino acids. Between the trimmed V and J ends, which lost 1 base and 3 bases, there was a span of 12 bases. CDR1 is DFQATT and CDR2 is SNEGSKA in the germline V gene (reference sequence). The CDR3 protein is CSARAAQGKETQYF. DNA for the CDR3: TGCAGTGCTAGAGCAGCACAGGGCAAAGAGACCCAGTACTTC.

This clonotype has more than one count but fewer than ten. V and J are TRBV27 and TRBJ1-5; unclear D gene. Germline V gene data show CDR1 as MNHEY and CDR2 as SMNVEV (reference sequence). CDR3 length equals 15 residues. V was shortened by 1 base and J by 2 bases, with 9 bases between the two germline ends. Written as DNA, the CDR3 is TGTGCCAGCAGTTTATTTCGGGGTGGCAATCAGCCCCAGCATTTT. Amino acids: CASSLFRGGNQPQHF.

The chain is built from TRBV28 and TRBJ1-1, with D maybe TRBD1 (5 bases). Trimming pared 7 bases from V and 4 bases from J, leaving 22 bases between. Germline assignment: CDR1 MDHEN and CDR2 SYDVKM. This CDR3 is built from 16 residues. CDR3 coding DNA: TGTGCCAGCACCCTGGCCTACAGGACGGTGGGCACTGAAGCTTTCTTT. Translating it yields CASTLAYRTVGTEAFF.

This clonotype was seen a few times. The chain uses TRBV5-5 and TRBJ2-5, with 8 bases matching TRBD1. CDR3 size: 16 residues. With V trimmed by 2 bases and J by 1 base, 7 bases remained unmatched. The germline V gene encodes CDR1 SGHKS and CDR2 YYEKEE (reference sequence). As DNA, the CDR3 is TGTGCCAGCAGCTTTGCACCTACAGGGGGCCAAGAGACCCAGTACTTC. Its protein product is CASSFAPTGGQETQYF.

The chain carries TRBV12-3 or TRBV12-4 and TRBJ2-7, with 8 positions matching TRBD2. TRBJ2-5 matches the DNA end more closely, so the J call is doubtful. CDR3 length: 14 residues. Here the CDR3 reads CASSFVTGGETQYF. Here the CDR3 DNA reads TGTGCCAGCAGTTTCGTGACGGGGGGGGAGACCCAGTACTTC.

As for this clonotype: Its ends do not fully match the called genes, so a read error is possible. This rearrangement joins TRBV20-1 to TRBJ1-6; D unclear. The length of the CDR3 is 11 residues. CDR1 and CDR2 (germline): DFQATT, SNEGSKA (reference sequence). CDR3 residues: CSVLPDSPPHF. CDR3 nucleotide sequence: TGCAGTGTCCTCCCGGATTCACCCCCCCACTTT.

This clonotype was recorded a few times. The V gene is TRBV15, the J gene TRBJ2-3; 7 bases match TRBD2. This CDR3 spans 18 amino acids. Trimming removed 4 bases from V and 4 bases from J; junction bases left unmatched: 17. The germline V gene has CDR1 LNHNV and CDR2 YYDKDF (reference sequence). The CDR3 here is CATSTNGEGRRLSDTQYF. CDR3 bases: TGTGCCACCAGCACCAATGGGGAGGGGAGACGACTTTCAGATACGCAGTATTTT.